This passage covers 21 T cell receptor beta chains from one sample sequenced in a study of breast tumors, draining lymph nodes, adjacent tissues. MiXCR, run by TCRdb on the multiplex PCR reads, gives a single entry per CDR3 protein. Altogether nearly 200,000 distinct CDR3 sequences are present, roughly 31% being singletons, with the ten largest covering 4.3%. The lymph nodes were axillary draining lymph nodes from breast cancer patients. Sequenced: axillary lymph node tissue. The receptor source for this set is a female donor with breast cancer. Some clones in this sample may be carry-over from other donors' samples.

This clonotype was observed many times. The rearrangement joins TRBV20-1 to TRBJ2-7; the match to TRBD1 covers 7 bases. Trimming removed 6 bases from V and 2 bases from J; junction bases left unmatched: 7. The V gene's germline CDR1 is DFQATT and CDR2 SNEGSKA (reference sequence). The CDR3 is 13 amino acids. The CDR3 sequence: CSARGQITYEQYF. In DNA form, the CDR3 reads TGCAGTGCCCGGGGACAGATTACCTACGAGCAGTACTTC.

A remark on this clonotype: A much larger clone differs by one base, so this may be a read error. The chain is built from TRBV20-1 and TRBJ1-1; D unresolved. V lost 6 bases to trimming and J lost 4 bases, with 12 bases between them. CDR1 DFQATT and CDR2 SNEGSKA come from the germline V gene (reference sequence). CDR3 length: 12 amino acids. The CDR3, as DNA: TGCAGTGCCCGGTCCCAGAGCACTGAAGCTTTCTTT. It yields the protein CSARSQSTEAFF.

Ten or more counts support this clonotype. The chain joins TRBV20-1 to TRBJ2-7; D is uncertain. Per germline, CDR1 DFQATT and CDR2 SNEGSKA (reference sequence). This CDR3 contains 14 residues. The V end lost 3 bases, the J end lost 6 bases, and 18 bases lay between the germline ends. The CDR3 here is CSARGFIGPSEQYF. DNA of the CDR3: TGCAGTGCTAGGGGGTTTATCGGGCCGTCCGAGCAGTACTTC.

Here the CDR3 reads CASSPTQTSGGANEQFF. In DNA form, the CDR3 reads TGTGCCAGCTCACCGACCCAGACTAGCGGGGGGGCCAATGAGCAGTTCTTC. This chain uses TRBV18 with TRBJ2-1, with 14 bases lining up with TRBD2. CDR3 length equals 17 residues. The trim removed 3 bases at V and 6 bases at J, leaving 7 bases unmatched. Germline-derived CDR1 and CDR2 are KGHSH and LQKENI.

This clonotype was counted at least ten times. The V and J genes are TRBV10-2 and TRBJ1-3; 8 bases line up with TRBD1. Germline V lookup: CDR1 WSHSY, CDR2 SAAADI. V shed 6 bases, J shed 4 bases, and the junction held 5 bases outside the gene matches. The CDR3 sequence is 14 residues long. The CDR3 DNA is TGCGCCAGCAGCCCGGCAGGGGGCGGAAACACCATATATTTT. Its translation is CASSPAGGGNTIYF.

This chain links TRBV7-2 with TRBJ1-5; D is perhaps TRBD1 (6 bases). The length of the CDR3 is 15 residues. Looked up from germline, CDR1 is SGHTA and CDR2 is FQGNSA. Trimming pared 5 bases from V and 6 bases from J, leaving 17 bases between. The CDR3 coding sequence is TGTGCCAGCAGCCCGGCCAGGGGCGGGAGTCAGCCCCAGCATTTT. It encodes CASSPARGGSQPQHF.

Ten or more counts support this clonotype. The rearrangement uses TRBV19 and TRBJ2-1; 9 bases map to TRBD1. The CDR3 length is 14 residues. Per germline, CDR1 LNHDA and CDR2 SQIVND (reference sequence). Unmatched junction bases numbered 2, after V lost 0 bases and J lost 8 bases. The CDR3 nucleotides are TGTGCCAGTAGTATAGAGACAGGGGGGTATGAGCAGTTCTTC. Amino acids: CASSIETGGYEQFF.

This clonotype was seen many times. The rearrangement links TRBV18 to TRBJ2-2; 7 nucleotides line up with TRBD1. J gave up 3 bases and V 3 bases, and 4 bases lay outside the gene matches. Germline CDR1 is KGHSH and CDR2 is LQKENI. The CDR3 is 15 amino acids. The CDR3 sequence: CASSPRGRDTGELFF. DNA of the CDR3: TGTGCCAGCTCACCTAGGGGGCGAGACACCGGGGAGCTGTTTTTT.

This clonotype was seen repeatedly, ten times or more. The genes are TRBV12-3 or TRBV12-4 and TRBJ2-5; possible D gene TRBD1, 7 bases. The CDR3 totals 15 residues. The ends were cut back, 3 bases at V and 5 bases at J, with 16 bases in the middle. The CDR3 is CASSFGDRAGETQYF. In DNA, the CDR3 is TGTGCCAGCAGTTTCGGAGACAGGGCGGGGGAGACCCAGTACTTC.

This clonotype appeared many times. The DNA for the CDR3 is TGTGCCAGCAGCCCGCGGCCGGAGGCAAAACTGTTTTTT. Its translation: CASSPRPEAKLFF. V gene TRBV7-6 combines with J gene TRBJ1-4; D is undetermined. Germline CDR1 and CDR2: SGHVS and FNYEAQ. V was shortened by 5 bases and J by 10 bases, with 14 bases between the two germline ends. CDR3 size: 13 residues.

Notes on this clonotype: A much larger clone lies a single base off, so this may be a read error. The chain carries TRBV5-5 and TRBJ2-5; D not resolved. Trimming took 0 bases from V and 4 from J, leaving 10 bases between them. CDR3 size: 14 residues. Germline V gene sequence: CDR1 SGHKS, CDR2 YYEKEE (reference sequence). CDR3 nucleotides: TGTGCCAGCAGCTTGGGGTGGGCGGCAGAGACCCAGTACTTC. As protein: CASSLGWAAETQYF.

In this sample, this clonotype turned up many times. The V gene is TRBV2, the J gene TRBJ2-5, with D uncertain. This CDR3 has 15 amino acids. CDR1 is SNHLY and CDR2 is FYNNEI in the germline V gene. Trimming pared 7 bases from V and 4 bases from J, leaving 19 bases between. CDR3 bases: TGTGCCAGCACCCTACTTGTGGGCGCCCCAGAGACCCAGTACTTC. Translation gives CASTLLVGAPETQYF. The complete variable domain, with remaining parts taken from reference TRBV2 and TRBJ2-5, reads EPEVTQTPSHQVTQMGQEVILRCVPISNHLYFYWYRQILGQKVEFLVSFYNNEISEKSEIFDDQFSVERPDGSNFTLKIRSTKLEDSAMYFCASTLLVGAPETQYFGPGTRLLVL.

The sample holds many counts of this clonotype. The V gene is TRBV9, the J gene TRBJ2-5, with 9 bases that match TRBD2. Looked up from germline, CDR1 is SGDLS and CDR2 is YYNGEE. V lost 0 bases and J lost 5; bases outside the gene matches: 8. The CDR3 is made up of 16 amino acids. The CDR3 region is CASSVGGGGARETQYF. The CDR3 bases are TGTGCCAGCAGCGTAGGGGGCGGGGGGGCCAGGGAGACCCAGTACTTC.

The sample holds many counts of this clonotype. The chain combines TRBV14 with TRBJ2-1, with 11 bases identical to TRBD2. V lost 0 bases and J lost 1; bases outside the gene matches: 8. CDR1 SGHDN and CDR2 FVKESK come from the germline V gene. This CDR3 spans 19 amino acids. The CDR3 DNA reads as TGTGCCAGCAGCCAAGAGGTAGCGGGAGGGCCCGGGTCCTACAATGAGCAGTTCTTC. This gives the protein CASSQEVAGGPGSYNEQFF.

This clonotype was observed at least ten times. The V gene is TRBV5-1, the J gene TRBJ2-5, with 8 nucleotides matching TRBD1. The trim removed 3 bases at V and 5 bases at J, leaving 6 bases unmatched. The CDR3 runs 14 residues. Germline V gene sequence: CDR1 SGHRS, CDR2 YFSETQ. The chain's CDR3 is CASSSDQGAETQYF. The DNA for the CDR3 is TGCGCCAGCAGCTCCGACCAGGGGGCTGAGACCCAGTACTTC.

This clonotype was detected many times. V usage is TRBV5-6 and J usage is TRBJ2-3; possibly TRBD1 for D (5 bases). V gave up 4 bases and J gave up 6 bases, with 15 bases separating them. The CDR3 has 14 amino acids. The germline gives CDR1 SGHDT, CDR2 YYEEEE. The CDR3 coding sequence is TGTGCCAGCAGCATGCAGGGCCCTAGGGATACGCAGTATTTT. Amino acid sequence: CASSMQGPRDTQYF. The entire variable domain, with the rest obtained from reference TRBV5-6 and TRBJ2-3, is as follows: DAGVTQSPTHLIKTRGQQVTLRCSPKSGHDTVSWYQQALGQGPQFIFQYYEEEERQRGNFPDRFSGHQFPNYSSELNVNALLLGDSALYLCASSMQGPRDTQYFGPGTRLTVL.

This clonotype was observed a handful of times. The chain uses TRBV6-2 or TRBV6-3 and TRBJ2-3, with D perhaps matching TRBD1 (6 bases). The CDR3 sequence is 14 residues long. The ends were cut back, 8 bases at V and 5 bases at J, with 17 bases in the middle. Germline assignment: CDR1 MNHEY and CDR2 SVGEGT. In DNA form, the CDR3 reads TGTGCCAGCCAGGGGTTAGGGGTGGGAGATACGCAGTATTTT. Translated: CASQGLGVGDTQYF.

This clonotype was found many times. The chain is built from TRBV4-2 and TRBJ2-2, with TRBD2 identical over 9 bases. Unmatched junction bases numbered 6, after V lost 0 bases and J lost 1 base. CDR1 is LGHNA, CDR2 YNFKEQ, per germline. This CDR3 contains 18 residues. Here the CDR3 reads CASSQDRSGGWNTGELFF. CDR3 bases: TGTGCCAGCAGCCAAGATAGGAGCGGGGGGTGGAACACCGGGGAGCTGTTTTTT.

This clonotype has a count of ten or more. The chain recombines TRBV2 with TRBJ2-7; perhaps TRBD2 as D (5 bases). The CDR3 is 11 residues long. CDR1 is SNHLY, CDR2 FYNNEI, per germline. V was shortened by 7 bases and J by 7 bases, with 11 bases between the two germline ends. The CDR3 region is CASNTRGEQYF. CDR3 coding DNA: TGTGCCAGCAACACCCGAGGGGAGCAGTACTTC.

This clonotype was seen a handful of times. The chain is built from TRBV12-3 or TRBV12-4 and TRBJ2-7; 8 bases are a match to TRBD2. The CDR3 contains 14 residues. The J segment lost 2 bases and the V segment lost 3 bases, leaving 3 bases of the junction unmatched. The CDR3 sequence is CASSFGGGPYEQYF. CDR3 DNA sequence: TGTGCCAGCAGTTTCGGGGGGGGCCCCTACGAGCAGTACTTC.

This clonotype was detected ten times or more. This chain connects TRBV27 to TRBJ1-2; D is possibly TRBD1 (5 bases). Trimming cost V 0 bases and J 4 bases, with 9 bases left between them. Per the germline V gene, CDR1 is MNHEY and CDR2 is SMNVEV (reference sequence). There are 14 residues in the CDR3. The CDR3 DNA reads as TGTGCCAGCAGTTTATCCGCCGGGGGCTATGGCTACACCTTC. Encoded protein: CASSLSAGGYGYTF.